This T cell receptor (beta chain) was sequenced in a study of cytomegalovirus exposure and HLA in healthy donors. Researchers ran the PCR with 60 Vbeta and 13 Jbeta primers. TCRdb keeps only in-frame clones here, not all; method: immunoSEQ multiplex PCR. This sample has around 270,000 clones, with roughly 80% found just once. V was clipped by 4 bases and J by 7 bases; unmatched bases: 6. The germline V gene encodes CDR1 SGHAT and CDR2 FQDESV (reference sequence). This CDR3 has 14 residues. Study-level results: The majority of TCR sequences were rare, yet some public TCRs appeared in many donors. Clonal expansion, a later analysis showed, was greater in HLA-associated TCR beta chains than in equally common others. Several V segments, TRBV6-2 and TRBV6-3 among them, could not be told apart and were dropped. As a later analysis revealed, most CMV-associated TCR beta chains appeared HLA-restricted.

As concerns this clone: Its target is not known.

This TCR derives from a girl under 10 years old in good health and CMV-seronegative. V usage is TRBV11-1 and J usage is TRBJ2-1; 8 bases map to TRBD1. Sequencing was done on a sample of PBMCs. CDR3 amino acids: CASSSQGARNEQFF. The CDR3 DNA follows: TGTGCCAGCAGCTCGCAGGGGGCGCGTAATGAGCAGTTCTTC.